Sequencing of this T cell receptor beta chain was carried out in a study of vaccination effects on CD4 cells after COVID-19 (dated by TCRdb to the early 2020s). Concerning the study at large: To identify antigen-specific CD4+ T cell clonotypes by their expansion, the ViraFEST assay first stimulated PBMC with viral peptide pools and then applied TCR sequencing. Cultures from other donors in the study were sequenced using the Oncomine TCR Beta short-read assay on an Illumina iSeq 100. Each participant got two doses of an mRNA SARS-CoV-2 vaccine, either BNT162b2 or mRNA-1273. Each well held two million PBMC cultured in IMDM containing approximately 5.3% human AB serum, roughly 10 IU/ml IL-2 and gentamicin, along with roughly 10 ug/ml peptides. A total of more than 8 COVID-19 convalescent patients and several SARS-CoV-2-naive healthy vaccine recipients were included in the full study. SARS-CoV-2 spike-specific CD4+ TCR repertoires from before and after mRNA vaccination were compared in COVID-19 convalescent patients and in infection-naive vaccine recipients.

The method behind the library was the immunoSEQ multiplex PCR assay. TCR beta CDR3 sequencing was performed on DNA from the cultured, isolated CD4+ T cells. As for the authors' bioinformatics: Non-productive TCR sequences were removed, reads were trimmed to the CDR3 region, and CDR3s of at least 7 amino acids were retained. The MANAFEST web app was used to pick out antigen-specific clonotypes by comparing their expansion in peptide wells with that in reference cultures. For clones to be considered positive, expansion at FDR<0.05 versus reference and all other wells, an odds ratio above 5, and a frequency above 0.1% in two replicate wells were required. Cross-reactive clonotypes were defined as significantly expanded in SARS-CoV-2 spike wells and in at least one common cold coronavirus spike condition. CDR3 similarity was assessed by Levenshtein distance with the stringdist R package, and unrooted trees were built with ape in R 3.6.1. This immuneACCESS table, as held by TCRdb, lists in-frame sequences with V and J called but not all clones. Of the missing ones, under half trace to an unresolved V gene in checked studies; the others have no known cause. D and trimming come from the DNA, and the V and J calls and clone size come from that table. Counted in this sample were around 41,000 clones; around 80% of them appeared once. The top ten hold just under 3% of the sample.

After around 11 days of culture, CD4+ T cells were isolated with the EasySep CD4+ T cell isolation kit. Negative nucleocapsid antibody results before and after vaccination confirmed that the healthy vaccine recipients had no prior SARS-CoV-2 infection. Half of the culture medium was replaced with fresh IL-2-containing medium on days 3 and 7. Unless otherwise noted, each peptide stimulation condition was cultured in triplicate wells. Using Ficoll-Paque Plus gradient centrifugation, PBMC were separated from whole blood and then either used fresh or cryopreserved at -140C. The QIAamp micro DNA kit was used to extract genomic DNA from the cultured CD4+ T cells. The germline V gene (reference sequence) supplies CDR1 LNHNV and CDR2 YYDKDF. Taken from cysteine to phenylalanine, the CDR3 has 20 residues. CDR3 DNA only is kept here, 60 bases in frame from base 1. V is clipped by 0 bases and J by 4 bases, and the sequence between their germline boundaries is 24 bases long.

Results and caveats for the whole study, not just this receptor: Only a small number of convalescent patients were included, and no early post-infection timepoints were available, which limited the study. Clones induced by infection and clones induced by vaccination both contracted markedly at late timepoints after vaccination, which fits with T cell responses waning over time. Among healthy vaccine recipients, nearly all vaccine-induced clones were SARS-CoV-2 mono-reactive, and just 1 of 255 was cross-reactive with common cold coronaviruses.

As regards this clone: It has no known antigen specificity. No base quality information exists; no much larger clone differs at one position.

Here the chain combines TRBV15 and TRBJ1-4; possibly the D gene is TRBD1, per 5 matching bases. The clonotype was recovered from a human donor who received a COVID-19 vaccine. Sequencing used CD4+ T cells from PBMCs cultured without peptide, obtained before COVID-19 vaccination. The DNA reads TGTGCCACCAGCAGAGACCGCCGGCGGGACGGATGGTCCCTTAATGAAAAACTGTTTTTT. Translated, it reads CATSRDRRRDGWSLNEKLFF.